The next 26 T cell receptor beta chains were all read from a single sample in a study of blood T cell repertoires in COVID-19. Repertoires were generated with immunoSEQ multiplex PCR, while TCRdb's copy carries only in-frame clones and drops some. The sample records approximately 300,000 clones, 70% to 90% being singletons. What was sequenced was peripheral blood. All receptors come from a woman between 45 and 65 years old with active or convalescent COVID-19.

The V call is TRBV27, the J call TRBJ2-5; D is perhaps TRBD1 (6 bases). Per the germline V gene, CDR1 is MNHEY and CDR2 is SMNVEV (reference sequence). This CDR3 has 14 residues. V dropped 2 bases and J dropped 2 bases, with 9 bases sitting between them. The CDR3 region is CASSLNRAQETQYF. CDR3 sequence (DNA): TGTGCCAGCAGTTTAAACAGGGCTCAAGAGACCCAGTACTTC.

J is TRBJ2-7 and V is TRBV5-6; no reliable D call. Germline CDR1 reads SGHDT; CDR2 reads YYEEEE. V was shortened by 0 bases and J by 5 bases, with 9 bases between the two germline ends. The CDR3 totals 13 residues. CDR3 protein: CASSLVSVNEQYF. Here the CDR3 DNA reads TGTGCCAGCAGCTTGGTGTCTGTTAACGAGCAGTACTTC.

The chain carries TRBV6-2 or TRBV6-3 and TRBJ1-2, with a weak D call TRBD1 (5 bases). Germline values: CDR1 MNHEY, CDR2 SVGEGT. The CDR3 is 14 residues long. With 2 bases removed from V and 6 bases from J, the gap between germline ends came to 13 bases. The CDR3 nucleotides read TGTGCCAGCAGTTACATCGCCTTGGGGCATGGCTACACCTTC. Translating it yields CASSYIALGHGYTF.

For this clone: The sample carries other DNA sequences with the same CDR3. The chain is built from TRBV5-1 and TRBJ2-2; weak D call: TRBD1 (5 bases). With 0 bases removed from V and 5 bases from J, the gap between germline ends came to 11 bases. This CDR3 has 15 residues. The germline CDR1 and CDR2 sequences are SGHRS and YFSETQ. The CDR3: CASSLGRGRTGELFF. In nucleotides, the CDR3 is TGCGCCAGCAGCTTGGGAAGGGGTAGGACCGGGGAGCTGTTTTTT.

This clone was detected only once. V usage is TRBV4-1 and J usage is TRBJ1-5; 9 bases fit TRBD1. The J segment lost 3 bases and the V segment lost 4 bases, leaving 7 bases of the junction unmatched. CDR1 is MGHRA, CDR2 YSYEKL, per germline. The CDR3 length is 16 residues. The CDR3 DNA is TGCGCCAGCAGCCTTTCCGGGACAGGGCCCAATCAGCCCCAGCATTTT. It translates to CASSLSGTGPNQPQHF.

V is TRBV4-2 and J is TRBJ2-7; 16 bases are shared with TRBD2. V trimming: 4 bases; J trimming: 4 bases; junction bases outside the gene matches: 10. This CDR3 has 18 amino acids. Germline CDR1 LGHNA, CDR2 YNFKEQ. CDR3 sequence reads: CASSLGTSGRGPEYEQYF. The CDR3 DNA reads as TGTGCCAGCAGCCTTGGGACTAGCGGGAGGGGGCCAGAATACGAGCAGTACTTC.

DNA of the CDR3: TGTGCCAGCAGCTCTCCGTATATGACTAATGAAAAACTGTTTTTT. It is translated as CASSSPYMTNEKLFF. The rearrangement uses TRBV7-2 and TRBJ1-4; the D is unclear. The CDR3 loop spans 15 amino acids. V lost 4 bases to trimming and J lost 2 bases, with 11 bases between them. Germline V lookup: CDR1 SGHTA, CDR2 FQGNSA.

The J gene is TRBJ1-4, the V gene TRBV2, with D possibly TRBD1 on 5 matching bases. V was trimmed by 6 bases and J by 8 bases, leaving 19 bases between them. There are 15 residues in the CDR3. Per the germline V gene, CDR1 is SNHLY and CDR2 is FYNNEI. As DNA, the CDR3 is TGTGCCAGCAGGAAGGGGCTGGGGTCTCTCGAAAAACTGTTTTTT. This translates into CASRKGLGSLEKLFF.

The chain links TRBV15 to TRBJ1-5; D ambiguous. The germline V gene has CDR1 LNHNV and CDR2 YYDKDF (reference sequence). Trimming left V 0 bases short and J 7 bases short, with 16 bases between. CDR3 length: 16 amino acids. CDR3 protein: CATSRDRSGLRQPQHF. For the CDR3, the DNA is TGTGCCACCAGCAGAGATCGATCCGGGTTACGGCAGCCCCAGCATTTT.

The V and J genes are TRBV7-9 and TRBJ1-2; 7 positions match TRBD1. V gave up 0 bases and J gave up 8 bases; unmatched junction bases: 15. From germline, CDR1 is SEHNR and CDR2 FQNEAQ (reference sequence). This CDR3 region has 17 residues. The CDR3 nucleotides read TGTGCCAGCAGCTTAGCGTCCCTCCTTACAGGGGTGCGCGGCTACACCTTC. This sequence encodes CASSLASLLTGVRGYTF.

This clone was detected only a few times. The genes are TRBV27 and TRBJ1-5; no definite D call. CDR3 length: 14 residues. The germline V gene encodes CDR1 MNHEY and CDR2 SMNVEV (reference sequence). V lost 3 bases and J lost 0, with 6 bases in between. The CDR3 DNA is TGTGCCAGCAGTTTGTCGTATAGCAATCAGCCCCAGCATTTT. This sequence encodes CASSLSYSNQPQHF.

The chain employs TRBV18 and TRBJ2-3; 11 bases agree with TRBD2. The CDR3 runs 16 residues. Trimming at V came to 7 bases and at J to 8 bases, leaving 14 bases not matched to a gene. CDR1 KGHSH and CDR2 LQKENI come from the germline V gene. The CDR3 loop reads CASFTIRLAGNATQYF. The CDR3 DNA reads as TGTGCCAGCTTCACAATAAGACTAGCGGGAAATGCTACGCAGTATTTT.

The V call is TRBV3-1 (or the pseudogene TRBV3-2), the J call TRBJ1-1, with D hard to call. V was shortened by 7 bases and J by 0 bases, with 12 bases between the two germline ends. The CDR3 is 14 amino acids. Germline loops: CDR1 LGHDT, CDR2 YNNKEL (reference sequence). The CDR3 bases are TGTGCCAGCACCTCGAAACAGATGAACACTGAAGCTTTCTTT. It specifies CASTSKQMNTEAFF.

The V and J genes are TRBV5-1 and TRBJ1-2; a weak D match, TRBD1 (5 bases). The V and J ends lost 3 bases and 5 bases respectively, with 20 bases between them. This CDR3 is 16 amino acids long. The germline V gene encodes CDR1 SGHRS and CDR2 YFSETQ. CDR3 in DNA: TGCGCCAGCAGCTCAAATCAAGACAGAGCTCAGTATGGCTACACCTTC. Protein sequence: CASSSNQDRAQYGYTF. The full variable domain, with the rest looked up from reference TRBV5-1 and TRBJ1-2, is KAGVTQTPRYLIKTRGQQVTLSCSPISGHRSVSWYQQTPGQGLQFLFEYFSETQRNKGNFPGRFSGRQFSNSRSEMNVSTLELGDSALYLCASSSNQDRAQYGYTFGSGTRLTVV.

The chain combines TRBV20-1 with TRBJ2-5; D is unclear. V was trimmed by 3 bases and J by 6 bases, leaving 8 bases between them. The CDR3 sequence is 11 residues long. Germline values: CDR1 DFQATT, CDR2 SNEGSKA (reference sequence). The CDR3 nucleotides are TGCAGTGCTAGGGAGACGCAGACCCAGTACTTC. Translating gives CSARETQTQYF.

This sequence joins TRBV10-3 and TRBJ1-1; a possible D gene is TRBD1 (5 bases). CDR1 ENHRY and CDR2 SYGVKD come from the germline V gene. With 6 bases removed from V and 1 base from J, the gap between germline ends came to 12 bases. This CDR3 region has 14 residues. DNA for the CDR3: TGTGCCATCAGCCTCTCGACAGCGAACACTGAAGCTTTCTTT. Translated: CAISLSTANTEAFF.

This chain uses TRBV7-8 with TRBJ1-4; D not resolved. V lost 5 bases and J 8 bases, leaving 15 bases between the germline ends. CDR3 length: 14 residues. CDR1 is SGHVS and CDR2 is FQNEAQ in the germline V gene. CDR3 amino acids: CASSRDAGREKLFF. Here the CDR3 DNA reads TGTGCCAGCAGCCGGGATGCGGGTCGGGAAAAACTGTTTTTT.

This chain connects TRBV18 to TRBJ2-5; TRBD1 agrees at 8 bases. Germline loops: CDR1 KGHSH, CDR2 LQKENI. There are 15 residues in the CDR3. Trimming took 0 bases from V and 7 from J; bases not matched to a gene: 7. CDR3: CASSPPGQAGGTQYF. The DNA for the CDR3 is TGTGCCAGCTCACCACCGGGACAGGCCGGGGGGACCCAGTACTTC. Looking up the rest from reference TRBV18 and TRBJ2-5 gives the full variable domain: NAGVMQNPRHLVRRRGQEARLRCSPMKGHSHVYWYRQLPEEGLKFMVYLQKENIIDESGMPKERFSAEFPKEGPSILRIQQVVRGDSAAYFCASSPPGQAGGTQYFGPGTRLLVL.

The chain is built from TRBV2 and TRBJ1-5; the D gene is possibly TRBD1 (6 bases). Looked up from germline, CDR1 is SNHLY and CDR2 is FYNNEI. Trimming removed 7 bases at V and 7 bases at J, with 20 bases between. The CDR3 contains 15 residues. The CDR3 protein is CASKPGAGRGQPQHF. The CDR3 bases are TGTGCCAGCAAACCGGGGGCAGGGAGGGGACAGCCCCAGCATTTT. The full variable domain, its missing parts supplied by reference TRBV2 and TRBJ1-5, is EPEVTQTPSHQVTQMGQEVILRCVPISNHLYFYWYRQILGQKVEFLVSFYNNEISEKSEIFDDQFSVERPDGSNFTLKIRSTKLEDSAMYFCASKPGAGRGQPQHFGDGTRLSIL.

CDR3 sequence reads: CASIGVEDTEAFF. The CDR3 DNA sequence: TGTGCCAGCATAGGGGTCGAGGACACTGAAGCTTTCTTT. The gene calls are TRBV2 and TRBJ1-1; maybe TRBD1 (5 bases). With 7 bases removed from V and 3 bases from J, the gap between germline ends came to 12 bases. Per germline, CDR1 SNHLY and CDR2 FYNNEI. This CDR3 spans 13 amino acids.

J is TRBJ1-6 and V is TRBV18, with TRBD1 as a possible D gene (6 bases). Trimming left V 4 bases short and J 8 bases short, with 12 bases between. This CDR3 is built from 14 residues. CDR1 and CDR2 from the germline V gene are KGHSH and LQKENI. CDR3: CASSLQGSDSPLHF. DNA of the CDR3: TGTGCCAGCTCACTACAGGGCTCGGATTCACCCCTCCACTTT.

The genes are TRBV5-1 and TRBJ1-2; the D gene is possibly TRBD1 (6 bases). Deletions cut 3 bases from V and 0 bases from J, with 18 bases between. The CDR3 has 17 residues. From germline, CDR1 is SGHRS and CDR2 YFSETQ. DNA for the CDR3: TGCGCCAGCAGCTCGCACCACGGGACAACAACTAACTATGGCTACACCTTC. This gives the protein CASSSHHGTTTNYGYTF.

V and J are TRBV7-6 and TRBJ2-3; D might be TRBD1 (6 bases). V was pared by 5 bases and J by 2 bases, with 14 bases between. The CDR3 runs 15 residues. Germline CDR1 and CDR2: SGHVS and FNYEAQ. CDR3 coding DNA: TGTGCCAGCAGCCCCGACCCAGGGGCCACAGATACGCAGTATTTT. Translation gives CASSPDPGATDTQYF. Full variable domain (remainder filled in from reference TRBV7-6 and TRBJ2-3): GAGVSQSPRYKVTKRGQDVALRCDPISGHVSLYWYRQALGQGPEFLTYFNYEAQQDKSGLPNDRFSAERPEGSISTLTIQRTEQRDSAMYRCASSPDPGATDTQYFGPGTRLTVL.

The rearrangement uses TRBV19 and TRBJ2-7; no definite D call. V lost 1 base and J 7 bases, leaving 11 bases between the germline ends. CDR3 size: 13 residues. CDR1 LNHDA and CDR2 SQIVND come from the germline V gene (reference sequence). CDR3 amino acids: CASSIGRGWEQYF. Written as DNA, the CDR3 is TGTGCCAGTAGTATAGGGCGAGGTTGGGAGCAGTACTTC.

V and J are TRBV28 and TRBJ1-2, with 7 bases matching TRBD1. V lost 2 bases to trimming and J lost 4 bases; unmatched junction nucleotides: 13. The germline V gene has CDR1 MDHEN and CDR2 SYDVKM. The CDR3 runs 17 residues. The CDR3 loop reads CASSLVQGGRISYGYTF. The CDR3 nucleotides are TGTGCCAGCAGTTTAGTTCAGGGGGGCCGCATATCCTATGGCTACACCTTC.

The chain recombines TRBV7-2 with TRBJ1-2, with 9 bases lining up with TRBD1. This CDR3 spans 14 amino acids. Germline assignment: CDR1 SGHTA and CDR2 FQGNSA. V was pared by 1 base and J by 7 bases, with 4 bases of the junction left unmatched. The CDR3 here is CASSLEPDRGGYTF. As DNA, the CDR3 is TGTGCCAGCAGCTTAGAACCGGACAGGGGTGGCTACACCTTC.